This T cell receptor (beta chain) was profiled in a study of early T cells in non-severe SARS-CoV-2 infection. TCRdb processed the 5' RACE reads anew with MiXCR; each CDR3 protein has one entry. Of roughly 35,000 distinct CDR3 sequences listed, 6% to 8.5% are singletons. This clonotype showed up many times. This sequence was found in an adult who was a healthcare worker with PCR-confirmed SARS-CoV-2 infection or an uninfected control (not recorded which). Specimen: whole blood.

The CDR3 nucleotides read TGTGCCAGCAGTGAACTAGCAAGAAACAATGAGCAGTTCTTC. It specifies CASSELARNNEQFF. The chain couples TRBV6-4 to TRBJ2-1, with D perhaps TRBD2 (6 bases). The CDR3 sequence is 14 residues long. Trimming took off 3 bases at V and 5 bases at J, with 11 bases between the two ends. Germline-derived CDR1 and CDR2 are MRHNA and SNTAGT.